These 30 T cell receptor beta chains originate from one sample sequenced in a study of T cell responses to AZD1222 COVID-19 vaccine. Clones were read by immunoSEQ multiplex PCR, and TCRdb kept only the in-frame ones, dropping some. The table has 130,000 or so clones, approximately 86% seen once. The specimen comprised peripheral blood, sampled 28 days after the second AZD1222 dose. Receptors were obtained from an adult who received the AZD1222 COVID-19 vaccine.

The V gene is TRBV6-5, the J gene TRBJ1-1; D is undetermined. Looked up from germline, CDR1 is MNHEY and CDR2 is SVGAGI. V lost 0 bases and J lost 3, with 14 bases in between. The CDR3 has 16 residues. CDR3 protein: CASSYSGSLWDTEAFF. The CDR3 nucleotides read TGTGCCAGCAGTTACTCGGGGTCTTTGTGGGACACTGAAGCTTTCTTT.

The chain links TRBV18 to TRBJ2-1, with a weak D call TRBD2 (5 bases). Trimming removed 3 bases at V and 4 bases at J, with 10 bases between. CDR1 is KGHSH, CDR2 LQKENI, per germline. This CDR3 is 14 amino acids long. In DNA form, the CDR3 reads TGTGCCAGCTCACCCCAACGGGGATACAATGAGCAGTTCTTC. It specifies CASSPQRGYNEQFF.

As DNA, the CDR3 is TGTGCCAGCAGCTCCTATTACAGCTACGAGCAGTACTTC. Residues: CASSSYYSYEQYF. The rearrangement uses TRBV5-4 and TRBJ2-7; unclear D gene. Germline CDR1 is SGHNT and CDR2 is YYREEE (reference sequence). This CDR3 has 13 amino acids. The germline V and J ends were trimmed by 3 bases and 3 bases, with 10 bases remaining between them.

The V and J genes are TRBV5-5 and TRBJ1-6; D ambiguous. The V end was cut by 1 base, the J end by 4 bases, with 9 bases between. Germline loops: CDR1 SGHKS, CDR2 YYEKEE (reference sequence). The CDR3 consists of 15 residues. CDR3: CASSLIPGYNSPLHF. CDR3 DNA sequence: TGTGCCAGCAGCTTGATCCCGGGGTATAATTCACCCCTCCACTTT.

For the CDR3, the DNA is TGTGCTAGTGGCCCCCCCGTTAGGGAATTCTACACAGATACGCAGTATTTT. Its protein product is CASGPPVREFYTDTQYF. J is TRBJ2-3 and V is TRBV12-5; D gene uncertain. Germline lookup yields CDR1 LGHNT and CDR2 FRNRAP. The V gene lost 6 bases and the J gene lost 2 bases, with 21 bases spanning the gap. The CDR3 totals 17 residues. The full variable domain, in which reference TRBV12-5 and TRBJ2-3 provide the parts outside the CDR3, is DARVTQTPRHKVTEMGQEVTMRCQPILGHNTVFWYRQTMMQGLELLAYFRNRAPLDDSGMPKDRFSAEMPDATLATLKIQPSEPRDSAVYFCASGPPVREFYTDTQYFGPGTRLTVL.

The chain carries TRBV29-1 and TRBJ1-4; 7 nucleotides align to TRBD1. This CDR3 contains 13 residues. V was clipped by 7 bases and J by 8 bases; unmatched bases: 10. CDR1 SQVTM and CDR2 ANQGSEA come from the germline V gene. CDR3 nucleotides: TGCAGCGCTTCGACAGGGAACGGCGAAAAACTGTTTTTT. Translating gives CSASTGNGEKLFF.

The V gene is TRBV2, the J gene TRBJ2-7; 10 positions agree with TRBD2. V lost 1 base, J lost 2 bases, and 5 bases stayed unmatched. The CDR3 totals 16 residues. Germline V lookup: CDR1 SNHLY, CDR2 FYNNEI. The CDR3 nucleotides are TGTGCCAGCAGTGAAGGTGTCACTAGCGGGACCTACGAGCAGTACTTC. This translates into CASSEGVTSGTYEQYF.

The chain joins TRBV3-1 (or the pseudogene TRBV3-2) to TRBJ2-3, with 14 bases fitting TRBD2. Germline lookup yields CDR1 LGHDT and CDR2 YNNKEL (reference sequence). This CDR3 has 15 residues. Trimming removed 6 bases from V and 6 bases from J; junction bases left unmatched: 5. CDR3 amino acids: CASRRGTSGGDTQYF. The CDR3 coding sequence is TGTGCCAGCAGACGTGGGACTAGCGGGGGTGATACGCAGTATTTT.

The chain is built from TRBV4-1 and TRBJ1-3, with D unresolved. The CDR3 length is 15 residues. V was clipped by 2 bases and J by 0 bases, with 8 bases between them. CDR1 MGHRA and CDR2 YSYEKL come from the germline V gene. The CDR3 DNA reads as TGCGCCAGCAGCCAACAGTGGGGCTCTGGAAACACCATATATTTT. Translating gives CASSQQWGSGNTIYF.

This clone showed up just a few times. The CDR3 sequence: CASSLAGVKDYEQYF. DNA for the CDR3: TGTGCCAGCAGCTTAGCTGGGGTGAAGGACTACGAGCAGTACTTC. The chain has TRBV7-6 and TRBJ2-7; D remains ambiguous. Trimming stripped 0 bases from V and 3 bases from J, with 12 bases between. The CDR3 has 15 residues. The V gene's germline CDR1 is SGHVS and CDR2 FNYEAQ. Supplemented by reference TRBV7-6 and TRBJ2-7, the full variable domain reads GAGVSQSPRYKVTKRGQDVALRCDPISGHVSLYWYRQALGQGPEFLTYFNYEAQQDKSGLPNDRFSAERPEGSISTLTIQRTEQRDSAMYRCASSLAGVKDYEQYFGPGTRLTVT.

The chain combines TRBV6-6 with TRBJ1-1, with D maybe TRBD1 (6 bases). The CDR3 loop spans 13 amino acids. The germline gives CDR1 MNHNY, CDR2 SVGAGI (reference sequence). The V end was cut by 5 bases, the J end by 7 bases, with 14 bases between. The CDR3, as DNA: TGTGCCAGCAGTGGACGACAGGCCAATGAAGCTTTCTTT. Translation: CASSGRQANEAFF.

J is TRBJ1-2 and V is TRBV2; D may be TRBD1 (5 bases). V lost 1 base, J lost 4 bases, and 10 bases lay in between. The germline V gene has CDR1 SNHLY and CDR2 FYNNEI. There are 14 residues in the CDR3. The CDR3 DNA is TGTGCCAGCAGTGAAGTCTGGGACTTCTATGGCTACACCTTC. Its protein product is CASSEVWDFYGYTF.

V gene TRBV12-3 or TRBV12-4 combines with J gene TRBJ2-1; the D gene is possibly TRBD2 (5 bases). The CDR3 sequence is 11 residues long. Deletions cut 2 bases from V and 9 bases from J, with 5 bases between. In DNA form, the CDR3 reads TGTGCCAGCAGTTTACGGGGTGAGCAGTTCTTC. Translating gives CASSLRGEQFF.

The chain combines TRBV12-5 with TRBJ1-5, with 7 bases that match TRBD1. This CDR3 spans 16 amino acids. The germline V gene encodes CDR1 LGHNT and CDR2 FRNRAP. V lost 6 bases and J lost 5; bases outside the gene matches: 13. The CDR3 region has the DNA TGTGCTAGTGGATGGAGCCGGGACAGAGCAGATCAGCCCCAGCATTTT. It is translated as CASGWSRDRADQPQHF. The whole variable domain, filled in from reference TRBV12-5 and TRBJ1-5, reads DARVTQTPRHKVTEMGQEVTMRCQPILGHNTVFWYRQTMMQGLELLAYFRNRAPLDDSGMPKDRFSAEMPDATLATLKIQPSEPRDSAVYFCASGWSRDRADQPQHFGDGTRLSIL.

This chain joins TRBV7-2 and TRBJ1-2, with TRBD1 matching over 9 bases. The CDR3 loop spans 15 amino acids. Germline lookup yields CDR1 SGHTA and CDR2 FQGNSA. The ends lost 4 bases at V and 7 bases at J; junction bases unmatched: 10. CDR3 DNA: TGTGCCAGCAGCTGGACCGGGACAGGGACTAGTGGCTACACCTTC. It translates to CASSWTGTGTSGYTF. Complete variable domain (other parts from reference TRBV7-2 and TRBJ1-2): GAGVSQSPSNKVTEKGKDVELRCDPISGHTALYWYRQSLGQGLEFLIYFQGNSAPDKSGLPSDRFSAERTGGSVSTLTIQRTQQEDSAVYLCASSWTGTGTSGYTFGSGTRLTVV.

This sequence joins TRBV28 and TRBJ1-5, with TRBD1 matching over 7 bases. Germline lookup yields CDR1 MDHEN and CDR2 SYDVKM. Trimming at V came to 5 bases and at J to 6 bases, leaving 7 bases not matched to a gene. This CDR3 region has 14 residues. CDR3 protein: CASSPTGLGQPQHF. The CDR3 DNA sequence: TGTGCCAGCAGTCCGACAGGGTTGGGTCAGCCCCAGCATTTT.

The CDR3 sequence is CASSSRSLGPGELFF. As DNA, the CDR3 is TGTGCCAGCAGCTCACGGTCGTTAGGCCCCGGGGAGCTGTTTTTT. The V gene is TRBV6-5, the J gene TRBJ2-2; D uncertain. CDR3 length: 15 amino acids. V was clipped by 6 bases and J by 6 bases, with 17 bases between them. Germline values: CDR1 MNHEY, CDR2 SVGAGI.

This clone occurred a few times. This chain connects TRBV6-4 to TRBJ2-3; 13 bases are a match to TRBD2. From germline, CDR1 is MRHNA and CDR2 SNTAGT. The CDR3 is made up of 15 amino acids. After removal of 2 bases from V and 4 bases from J, the junction contained 0 bases not matched to a gene. DNA of the CDR3: TGTGCCAGCAGTGACACTAGCGGGGGGGCAGATACGCAGTATTTT. This gives the protein CASSDTSGGADTQYF.

The V call is TRBV7-9, the J call TRBJ1-1; D is unclear. V dropped 2 bases and J dropped 8 bases, with 9 bases sitting between them. The CDR3 extends over 12 amino acids. CDR1 is SEHNR and CDR2 is FQNEAQ in the germline V gene (reference sequence). The CDR3 DNA sequence: TGTGCCAGCAGCTTAAGTCGCAGCGAAGCTTTCTTT. It is translated as CASSLSRSEAFF.

The J gene is TRBJ1-1, the V gene TRBV6-5; D unresolved. The germline V and J ends were trimmed by 5 bases and 0 bases, with 13 bases remaining between them. The CDR3 contains 15 residues. Germline assignment: CDR1 MNHEY and CDR2 SVGAGI. The CDR3, as DNA: TGTGCCAGCAGTCTACAAGAGACAATGAACACTGAAGCTTTCTTT. It yields the protein CASSLQETMNTEAFF.

The chain uses TRBV24-1 and TRBJ2-1; perhaps TRBD1 as D (6 bases). V lost 0 bases and J lost 7, with 12 bases in between. Germline lookup yields CDR1 KGHDR and CDR2 SFDVKD. The CDR3 is made up of 15 amino acids. The CDR3 protein is CATSDLQRTVNEQFF. The CDR3 nucleotides are TGTGCCACCAGTGATTTGCAACGGACAGTTAATGAGCAGTTCTTC.

The gene calls are TRBV19 and TRBJ1-1; 7 bases map to TRBD1. V gave up 4 bases and J gave up 5 bases; unmatched junction bases: 4. From germline, CDR1 is LNHDA and CDR2 SQIVND (reference sequence). The CDR3 has 13 residues. CDR3 sequence (DNA): TGTGCCAGTAGTACGGCAGGGGGGACTGAAGCTTTCTTT. Protein sequence: CASSTAGGTEAFF. The full variable domain, in which reference TRBV19 and TRBJ1-1 provide the parts outside the CDR3, is DGGITQSPKYLFRKEGQNVTLSCEQNLNHDAMYWYRQDPGQGLRLIYYSQIVNDFQKGDIAEGYSVSREKKESFPLTVTSAQKNPTAFYLCASSTAGGTEAFFGQGTRLTVV.

CDR3 loop: CASRAVSNYGYTF. The CDR3 region has the DNA TGTGCCAGCCGAGCCGTGTCTAACTATGGCTACACCTTC. V and J are TRBV6-5 and TRBJ1-2, with D unresolved. V was shortened by 8 bases and J by 0 bases, with 10 bases between the two germline ends. The germline CDR1 and CDR2 sequences are MNHEY and SVGAGI. The CDR3 runs to 13 residues.

The J gene is TRBJ1-1, the V gene TRBV6-1; D is uncertain. Germline lookup yields CDR1 MNHNS and CDR2 SASEGT. The CDR3 contains 13 residues. The V gene lost 3 bases and the J gene lost 6 bases, with 11 bases spanning the gap. In DNA, the CDR3 is TGTGCCAGCAGTGACAGACGCCGTTCTGAAGCTTTCTTT. Amino acids: CASSDRRRSEAFF.

The V gene is TRBV25-1, the J gene TRBJ1-2; 9 bases fit TRBD1. The V gene's germline CDR1 is MGHDK and CDR2 SYGVNS. CDR3 length: 16 residues. V shed 4 bases and J 9 bases; nucleotides not matched to a gene: 15. The CDR3 nucleotides are TGTGCCAGCAGTGGGGCCCGGACAGGGGCTCGGAAGAGCTACACCTTC. It codes for CASSGARTGARKSYTF.

The rearrangement links TRBV4-1 to TRBJ2-1; 7 positions match TRBD1. CDR3 length equals 13 residues. Germline V gene data show CDR1 as MGHRA and CDR2 as YSYEKL. J gave up 5 bases and V 4 bases, and 2 bases lay outside the gene matches. The CDR3 DNA reads as TGCGCCAGCAGCCTGCAGGGGGACAATGAGCAGTTCTTC. This encodes CASSLQGDNEQFF.

The chain joins TRBV6-2 or TRBV6-3 to TRBJ2-7; 7 bases map to TRBD1. With V trimmed by 5 bases and J by 2 bases, 6 bases remained unmatched. CDR1 is MNHEY, CDR2 SVGEGT, per germline. The CDR3 runs 14 residues. The CDR3 coding sequence is TGTGCCAGCAGTCCGGGACAGCCACCCTACGAGCAGTACTTC. Translated, it gives CASSPGQPPYEQYF.

The chain has TRBV28 and TRBJ1-1; 9 nucleotides agree with TRBD1. Trimming at V came to 6 bases and at J to 3 bases, leaving 2 bases not matched to a gene. CDR3 length: 13 amino acids. Germline V lookup: CDR1 MDHEN, CDR2 SYDVKM. The CDR3 region has the DNA TGTGCCAGCAGACGACAGGGGGACACTGAAGCTTTCTTT. Residues: CASRRQGDTEAFF.

This clone has a single count. The rearrangement joins TRBV5-1 to TRBJ2-3; 8 bases are a match to TRBD1. Trimming at V came to 2 bases and at J to 3 bases, leaving 8 bases not matched to a gene. This CDR3 has 16 amino acids. CDR1 and CDR2 (germline): SGHRS, YFSETQ. The CDR3 spells CASSLSSTGGTDTQYF. The CDR3 DNA follows: TGCGCCAGCAGCTTAAGTAGTACAGGGGGGACAGATACGCAGTATTTT.

This rearrangement joins TRBV6-5 to TRBJ1-2; 8 nucleotides match TRBD1. Germline values: CDR1 MNHEY, CDR2 SVGAGI. The ends lost 7 bases at V and 4 bases at J; junction bases unmatched: 5. The CDR3 runs 13 residues. Here the CDR3 reads CASTAGGGYGYTF. In DNA form, the CDR3 reads TGTGCCAGCACGGCAGGGGGCGGCTATGGCTACACCTTC.